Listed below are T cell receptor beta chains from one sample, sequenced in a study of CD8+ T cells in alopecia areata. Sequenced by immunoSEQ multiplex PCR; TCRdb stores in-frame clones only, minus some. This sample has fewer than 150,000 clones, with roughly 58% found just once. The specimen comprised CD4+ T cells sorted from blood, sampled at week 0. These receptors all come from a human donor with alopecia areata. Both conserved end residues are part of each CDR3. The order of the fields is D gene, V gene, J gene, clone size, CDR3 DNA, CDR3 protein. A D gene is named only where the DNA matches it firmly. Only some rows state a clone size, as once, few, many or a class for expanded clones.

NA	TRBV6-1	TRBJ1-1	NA	TGTGCCAGCAGTCTGACCGGGTTTAACACTGAAGCTTTCTTT	CASSLTGFNTEAFF
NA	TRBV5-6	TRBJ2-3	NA	TGTGCCAGCAGCCACGCCGGGACAGATACGCAGTATTTT	CASSHAGTDTQYF
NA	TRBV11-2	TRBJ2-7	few	TGTGCCAGCAGCTTAGGCCCGGACGGGAACTACGAGCAGTACTTC	CASSLGPDGNYEQYF
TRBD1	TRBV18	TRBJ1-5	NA	TGTGCCAGCTCACCACGCGAAACCACAGGGGTCGGCAATCAGCCCCAGCATTTT	CASSPRETTGVGNQPQHF
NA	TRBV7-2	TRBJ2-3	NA	TGTGCCAGCAGCTTCGCAGGGGAAGCAGATACGCAGTATTTT	CASSFAGEADTQYF
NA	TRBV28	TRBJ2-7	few	TGTGCCCTTTCACAGCTGACTGGCGAGCAGTACTTC	CALSQLTGEQYF
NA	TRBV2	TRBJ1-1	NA	TGTGCCACCAGCTTGGGCGGGTTCACTGAAGCTTTCTTT	CATSLGGFTEAFF
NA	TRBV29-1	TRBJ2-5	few	TGCAGCGTTCAGGGAGCGAGGGGAGAGACCCAGTACTTC	CSVQGARGETQYF
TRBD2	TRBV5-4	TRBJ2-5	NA	TGTGCCAGCAGCTCCGGGGGGGCTCTCCAAGAGACCCAGTACTTC	CASSSGGALQETQYF
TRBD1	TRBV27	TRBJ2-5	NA	TGTGCCAGCAGTCTCCGAGCATTCGACAGGGATAGGGAGACCCAGTACTTC	CASSLRAFDRDRETQYF
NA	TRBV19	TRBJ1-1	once	TGTGCCAGTAGTACCCGAGGGATGGCAGCTTTCTTT	CASSTRGMAAFF
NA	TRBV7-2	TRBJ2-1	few	TGTGCCAGCAGCTTAGGTTATCTAAATGAGCAGTTCTTC	CASSLGYLNEQFF
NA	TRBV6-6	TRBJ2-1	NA	TGTGCCAGCAGTTACTCGCAGGGAACCAATGAGCAGTTCTTC	CASSYSQGTNEQFF
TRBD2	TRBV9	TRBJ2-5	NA	TGTGCCAGCAGCGCCTGGGAGGGCCAAGAGACCCAGTACTTC	CASSAWEGQETQYF
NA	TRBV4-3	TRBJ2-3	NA	TGCGCCAGCAGCCAAGAGTTCGTAGGGTCCGGAGTGAGGCAGTATTTT	CASSQEFVGSGVRQYF
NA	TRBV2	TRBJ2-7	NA	TGTGCCAGCAGTCCTAACGTAGACGAGCAGTACTTC	CASSPNVDEQYF
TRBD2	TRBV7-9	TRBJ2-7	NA	TGTGCCAGCAGCTCAGGACTAGCGGGAGCCGAGCAGTACTTC	CASSSGLAGAEQYF
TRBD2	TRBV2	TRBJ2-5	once	TGTGCCAGCAGTGTTGGGGTACTAGCGGGAGGGCCGGGAGAGACCCAGTACTTC	CASSVGVLAGGPGETQYF
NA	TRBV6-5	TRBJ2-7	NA	TGTGCCAGCAGTCGGTCGGGCGAGCAGTACTTC	CASSRSGEQYF
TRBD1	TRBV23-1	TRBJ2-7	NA	TGCGCCAGCAGTCATTCGAACCGGGACAGGGCCTACGAGCAGTACTTC	CASSHSNRDRAYEQYF
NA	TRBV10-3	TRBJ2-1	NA	TGTGCCATCAGTTTCAGTGGGCATGAGCAGTTCTTC	CAISFSGHEQFF
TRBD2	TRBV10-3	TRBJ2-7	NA	TGTGCCATCAGTAGCGGACTAGCGGTGAGCTCCTACGAGCAGTACTTC	CAISSGLAVSSYEQYF
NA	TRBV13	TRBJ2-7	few	TGTGCCAGCAGCTCCCCTCTCTTTGCCGAGCAGTACTTC	CASSSPLFAEQYF
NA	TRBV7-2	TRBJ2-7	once	TGTGCCAGCAGCTTCAGACAGAGAAACTACGAGCAGTACTTC	CASSFRQRNYEQYF
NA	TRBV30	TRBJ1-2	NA	TGTGCCTGGAGCGAAGCCCGGGGTGGCTACACCTTC	CAWSEARGGYTF